This paragraph covers one TCR beta chain sequence. This entry belongs to a study of blood T cell repertoires in COVID-19. Study background: T cells, B-cell-depleted T cells, or PBMCs provided the cDNA or gDNA that served as material.

Germline assignment: CDR1 MGHRA and CDR2 YSYEKL. V shed 4 bases and J 8 bases; nucleotides not matched to a gene: 6. The CDR3 runs 15 residues. The assay was immunoSEQ multiplex PCR, and TCRdb's table has in-frame clones only and misses some. This table holds 350,000 to 450,000 clones, approximately 86% found once. Enrolled during active infection, Seattle patients were then followed longitudinally. The rearrangement links TRBV4-1 to TRBJ1-5, with TRBD1 matching 12 bases. Sequenced: peripheral blood. The receptor's source is a woman in her sixties with COVID-19, enrolled during active disease. The DNA for the CDR3 is TGCGCCAGCAGCCTCCACGGGACAGGGGGCGAGCCCCAGCATTTT. Translation gives CASSLHGTGGEPQHF.